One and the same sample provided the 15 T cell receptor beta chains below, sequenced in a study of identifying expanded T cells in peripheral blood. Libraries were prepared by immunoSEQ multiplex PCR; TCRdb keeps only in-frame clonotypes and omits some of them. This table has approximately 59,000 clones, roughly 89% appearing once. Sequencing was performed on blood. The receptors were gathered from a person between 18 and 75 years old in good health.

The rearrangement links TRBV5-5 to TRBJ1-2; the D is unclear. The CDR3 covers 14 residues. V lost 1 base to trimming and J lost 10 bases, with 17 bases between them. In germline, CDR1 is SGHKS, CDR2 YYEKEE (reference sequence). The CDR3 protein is CASSLTLETSLYTF. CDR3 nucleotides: TGTGCCAGCAGCTTGACTTTAGAGACTAGTCTCTACACCTTC.

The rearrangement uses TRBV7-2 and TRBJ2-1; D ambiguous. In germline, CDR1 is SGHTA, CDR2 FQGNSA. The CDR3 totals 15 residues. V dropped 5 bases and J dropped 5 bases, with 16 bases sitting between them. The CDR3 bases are TGTGCCAGCAGCATTAGTCCCGGCAGTCACAATGAGCAGTTCTTC. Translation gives CASSISPGSHNEQFF. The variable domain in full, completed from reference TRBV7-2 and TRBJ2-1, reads GAGVSQSPSNKVTEKGKDVELRCDPISGHTALYWYRQSLGQGLEFLIYFQGNSAPDKSGLPSDRFSAERTGGSVSTLTIQRTQQEDSAVYLCASSISPGSHNEQFFGPGTRLTVL.

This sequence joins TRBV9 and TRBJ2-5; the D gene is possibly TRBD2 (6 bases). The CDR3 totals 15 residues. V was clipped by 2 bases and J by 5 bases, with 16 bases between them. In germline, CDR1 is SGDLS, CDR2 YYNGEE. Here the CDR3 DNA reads TGTGCCAGCAGCGTGGGAGGCGGGGTGAAGGAGACCCAGTACTTC. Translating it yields CASSVGGGVKETQYF.

CDR3 DNA sequence: TGTGCCAGCAGCTTAGGAGGCGGGACCGCGCGAAATGAAAAACTGTTTTTT. Its translation is CASSLGGGTARNEKLFF. The rearrangement links TRBV7-6 to TRBJ1-4, with a weak D call TRBD1 (5 bases). In germline, CDR1 is SGHVS, CDR2 FNYEAQ. The CDR3 length is 17 residues. V was clipped by 1 base and J by 5 bases, with 17 bases between them.

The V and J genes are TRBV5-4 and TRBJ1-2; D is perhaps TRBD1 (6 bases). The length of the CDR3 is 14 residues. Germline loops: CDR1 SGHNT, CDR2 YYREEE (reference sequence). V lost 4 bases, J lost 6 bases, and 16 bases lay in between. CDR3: CASSADSSGDGYTF. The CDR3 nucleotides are TGTGCCAGCAGCGCGGACAGCAGTGGGGATGGCTACACCTTC.

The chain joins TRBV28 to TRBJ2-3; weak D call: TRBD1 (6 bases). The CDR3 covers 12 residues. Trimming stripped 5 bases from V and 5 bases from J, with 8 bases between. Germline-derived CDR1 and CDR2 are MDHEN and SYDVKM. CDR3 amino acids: CASSIRGDTQYF. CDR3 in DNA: TGTGCCAGCAGTATCAGGGGAGATACGCAGTATTTT.

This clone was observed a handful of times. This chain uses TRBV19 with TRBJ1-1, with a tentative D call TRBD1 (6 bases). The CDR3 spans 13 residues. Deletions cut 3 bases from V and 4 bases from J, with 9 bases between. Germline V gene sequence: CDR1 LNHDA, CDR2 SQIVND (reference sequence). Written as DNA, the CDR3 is TGTGCCAGTAGTATTCAACAGGGCACTGAAGCTTTCTTT. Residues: CASSIQQGTEAFF.

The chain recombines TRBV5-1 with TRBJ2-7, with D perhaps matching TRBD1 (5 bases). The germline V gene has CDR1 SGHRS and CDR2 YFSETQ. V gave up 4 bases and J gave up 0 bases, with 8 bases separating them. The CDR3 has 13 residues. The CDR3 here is CASSGHPSYEQYF. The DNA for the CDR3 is TGCGCCAGCAGCGGACACCCCTCCTACGAGCAGTACTTC.

CDR3 region: CASSLRGPYGYTF. The CDR3 nucleotides are TGTGCCAGCAGCTTGCGGGGTCCATATGGCTACACCTTC. The genes are TRBV5-8 and TRBJ1-2; the D is unclear. There are 13 residues in the CDR3. CDR1 is SGHTS, CDR2 YDEGEE, per germline. Trimming pared 1 base from V and 5 bases from J, leaving 9 bases between.

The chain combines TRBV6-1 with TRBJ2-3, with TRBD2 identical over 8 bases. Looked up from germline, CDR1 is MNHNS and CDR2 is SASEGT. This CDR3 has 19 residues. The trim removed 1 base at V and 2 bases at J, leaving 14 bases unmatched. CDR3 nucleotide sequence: TGTGCCAGCAGTGAAGTCCCCTACCGGATAGCGGGAACCACAGATACGCAGTATTTT. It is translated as CASSEVPYRIAGTTDTQYF.

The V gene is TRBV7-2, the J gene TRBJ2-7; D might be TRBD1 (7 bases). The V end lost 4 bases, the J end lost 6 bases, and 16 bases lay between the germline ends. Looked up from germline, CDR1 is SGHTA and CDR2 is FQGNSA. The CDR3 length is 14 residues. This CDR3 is CASSSLGGGAEQYF. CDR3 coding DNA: TGTGCCAGCAGCTCCTTAGGGGGCGGGGCCGAGCAGTACTTC.

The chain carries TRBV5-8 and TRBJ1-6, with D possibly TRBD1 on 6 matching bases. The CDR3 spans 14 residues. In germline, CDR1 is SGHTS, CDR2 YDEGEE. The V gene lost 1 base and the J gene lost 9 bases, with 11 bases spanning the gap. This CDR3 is CASSLSGAPSPLHF. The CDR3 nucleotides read TGTGCCAGCAGCTTGTCAGGGGCCCCTTCACCCCTCCACTTT. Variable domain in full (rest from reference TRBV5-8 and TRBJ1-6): EAGVTQSPTHLIKTRGQQATLRCSPISGHTSVYWYQQALGLGLQFLLWYDEGEERNRGNFPPRFSGRQFPNYSSELNVNALELEDSALYLCASSLSGAPSPLHFGNGTRLTVT.

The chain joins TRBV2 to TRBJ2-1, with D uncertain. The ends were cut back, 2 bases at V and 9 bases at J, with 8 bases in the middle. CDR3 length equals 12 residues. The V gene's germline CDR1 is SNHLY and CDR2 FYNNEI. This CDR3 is CASSEKVVEQFF. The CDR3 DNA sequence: TGTGCCAGCAGTGAAAAGGTGGTTGAGCAGTTCTTC. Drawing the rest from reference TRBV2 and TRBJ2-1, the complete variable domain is EPEVTQTPSHQVTQMGQEVILRCVPISNHLYFYWYRQILGQKVEFLVSFYNNEISEKSEIFDDQFSVERPDGSNFTLKIRSTKLEDSAMYFCASSEKVVEQFFGPGTRLTVL.

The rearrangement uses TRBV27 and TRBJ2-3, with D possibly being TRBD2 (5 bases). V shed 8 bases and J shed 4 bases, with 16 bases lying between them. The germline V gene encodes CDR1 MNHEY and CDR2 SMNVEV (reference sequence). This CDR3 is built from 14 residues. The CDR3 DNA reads TGTGCCAGCTCGCGGTTGGGGAGCGCAGATACGCAGTATTTT. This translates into CASSRLGSADTQYF.

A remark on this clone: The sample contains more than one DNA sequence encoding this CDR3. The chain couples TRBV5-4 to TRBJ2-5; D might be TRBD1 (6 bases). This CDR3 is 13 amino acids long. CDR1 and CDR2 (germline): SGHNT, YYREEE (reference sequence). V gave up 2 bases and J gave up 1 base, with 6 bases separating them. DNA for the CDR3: TGTGCCAGCAGCTTAGGGGGCCAAGAGACCCAGTACTTC. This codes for CASSLGGQETQYF.